These T cell receptor beta chains were read from a single sample in a study of regulatory T cells in long-lasting Graves disease. From the multiplex PCR reads, TCRdb called clonotypes with MiXCR, one entry per CDR3 protein. The sample includes roughly 500,000 distinct CDR3 sequences, roughly 21% seen only once; the top ten take roughly 7.7%. The sample was peripheral blood mononuclear cells (PBMCs), taken when the disease was refractory, from a patient treated with antithyroid drugs. The receptors stem from a female donor with Graves disease. CDR3s include the opening cysteine and the closing phenylalanine or tryptophan. Fields, in order: clone size, J gene, V gene, D gene, CDR3 DNA, CDR3 protein. A D gene is named only where the DNA matches it firmly. Size is omitted from some rows. Given values are once, few, many or a class for expanded clones.

clone size: many; J gene: TRBJ2-7; V gene: TRBV6-2/TRBV6-3; D gene: TRBD1; CDR3 DNA: TGTGCCAGCAGTTACTCTCCAACCGGGACAGACTACGAGCAGTACTTC; CDR3 protein: CASSYSPTGTDYEQYF
clone size: few; J gene: TRBJ1-1; V gene: TRBV5-1; D gene: -; CDR3 DNA: TGCGCCAGCAGCTTGGAGCCAGGGTGGAAGGAGAACACTGAAGCTTTCTTT; CDR3 protein: CASSLEPGWKENTEAFF
clone size: few; J gene: TRBJ2-7; V gene: TRBV7-8; D gene: -; CDR3 DNA: TGTGCCAGCAGCCCGGGCCGACAGTCACCTTACGAGCAGTACTTC; CDR3 protein: CASSPGRQSPYEQYF
clone size: -; J gene: TRBJ2-2; V gene: TRBV6-2/TRBV6-3; D gene: -; CDR3 DNA: TGTGCCAGCAGTTACATGGGGGAAGGGACCGGGGAGCTGTTTTTT; CDR3 protein: CASSYMGEGTGELFF
clone size: few; J gene: TRBJ1-5; V gene: TRBV6-2/TRBV6-3; D gene: TRBD1; CDR3 DNA: TGTGCCAGCAGTTTCTCCGGGACAGCGAATCAGCCCCAGCATTTT; CDR3 protein: CASSFSGTANQPQHF
clone size: many; J gene: TRBJ1-2; V gene: TRBV6-1; D gene: -; CDR3 DNA: TGTGCCAGCAGTGGGCCGGGACGGCTCTATGGCTACACCTTC; CDR3 protein: CASSGPGRLYGYTF
clone size: few; J gene: TRBJ2-7; V gene: TRBV19; D gene: -; CDR3 DNA: TGTGCCAGTAGTATAGAGGCAGACTACGAGCAGTACTTC; CDR3 protein: CASSIEADYEQYF
clone size: -; J gene: TRBJ2-5; V gene: TRBV10-3; D gene: TRBD1; CDR3 DNA: TGTGCCATCAGCCCGGGACAGGGAGAGACCCAGTACTTC; CDR3 protein: CAISPGQGETQYF
clone size: -; J gene: TRBJ2-1; V gene: TRBV24-1; D gene: TRBD2; CDR3 DNA: TGTGCCACCAGTGATTTGCGTACTAGCGGGATTGCAAATGAGCAGTTCTTC; CDR3 protein: CATSDLRTSGIANEQFF
clone size: few; J gene: TRBJ2-7; V gene: TRBV4-2; D gene: -; CDR3 DNA: TGTGCCAGCAGCCATGGGTCCCAGTACGAGCAGTACTTC; CDR3 protein: CASSHGSQYEQYF
clone size: -; J gene: TRBJ2-2; V gene: TRBV10-3; D gene: TRBD1; CDR3 DNA: TGTGCCATCAGAGGAGGTATCGGACAGGGGTTGTTGGCCGGGGAGCTGTTTTTT; CDR3 protein: CAIRGGIGQGLLAGELFF
clone size: few; J gene: TRBJ2-5; V gene: TRBV14; D gene: -; CDR3 DNA: TGTGCCAGCAGCCAGCCCCCTCAAGAGACCCAGTACTTC; CDR3 protein: CASSQPPQETQYF
clone size: -; J gene: TRBJ1-2; V gene: TRBV29-1; D gene: -; CDR3 DNA: TGCAGCGTCCCACGGAGTGATAACTATGGCTACACCTTC; CDR3 protein: CSVPRSDNYGYTF
clone size: many; J gene: TRBJ2-5; V gene: TRBV12-3/TRBV12-4; D gene: TRBD2; CDR3 DNA: TGTGCCAGCAGTTTGAATAGCGGGGGGGAAGAGACCCAGTACTTC; CDR3 protein: CASSLNSGGEETQYF
clone size: -; J gene: TRBJ2-1; V gene: TRBV10-3; D gene: TRBD1; CDR3 DNA: TGTGCCATCAGTGAGAGAGTGGGACAGGGAGGCGATGAGCAGTTCTTC; CDR3 protein: CAISERVGQGGDEQFF
clone size: many; J gene: TRBJ2-5; V gene: TRBV20-1; D gene: -; CDR3 DNA: TGCAGTGCTAGTAGTTCTAGCAGAAGCCAAGAGACCCAGTACTTC; CDR3 protein: CSASSSSRSQETQYF
clone size: many; J gene: TRBJ1-2; V gene: TRBV14; D gene: -; CDR3 DNA: TGTGCCAGCAGCCAAGACCGGGACTATGGCTACACCTTC; CDR3 protein: CASSQDRDYGYTF
clone size: many; J gene: TRBJ2-5; V gene: TRBV3-1; D gene: -; CDR3 DNA: TGTGCCAGCAGACATAGCGAAGAGACCCAGTACTTC; CDR3 protein: CASRHSEETQYF
clone size: -; J gene: TRBJ1-2; V gene: TRBV30; D gene: -; CDR3 DNA: TGTGCCTCCGGAGGAACGGGGCGCGGTGGCTACACCTTC; CDR3 protein: CASGGTGRGGYTF
clone size: few; J gene: TRBJ1-1; V gene: TRBV5-1; D gene: -; CDR3 DNA: TGCGCCAGCAGCGCTAAGAGTCTGAACACTGAAGCTTTCTTT; CDR3 protein: CASSAKSLNTEAFF
clone size: -; J gene: TRBJ2-4; V gene: TRBV14; D gene: -; CDR3 DNA: TGTGCCAGCAGCCAGGGAGCCTCGAACATTCAGTACTTC; CDR3 protein: CASSQGASNIQYF
clone size: -; J gene: TRBJ2-7; V gene: TRBV5-6; D gene: -; CDR3 DNA: TGTGCCAGCAGCTTGGAAGCGAGCCGTTACATATCCGAGCAGTACTTC; CDR3 protein: CASSLEASRYISEQYF